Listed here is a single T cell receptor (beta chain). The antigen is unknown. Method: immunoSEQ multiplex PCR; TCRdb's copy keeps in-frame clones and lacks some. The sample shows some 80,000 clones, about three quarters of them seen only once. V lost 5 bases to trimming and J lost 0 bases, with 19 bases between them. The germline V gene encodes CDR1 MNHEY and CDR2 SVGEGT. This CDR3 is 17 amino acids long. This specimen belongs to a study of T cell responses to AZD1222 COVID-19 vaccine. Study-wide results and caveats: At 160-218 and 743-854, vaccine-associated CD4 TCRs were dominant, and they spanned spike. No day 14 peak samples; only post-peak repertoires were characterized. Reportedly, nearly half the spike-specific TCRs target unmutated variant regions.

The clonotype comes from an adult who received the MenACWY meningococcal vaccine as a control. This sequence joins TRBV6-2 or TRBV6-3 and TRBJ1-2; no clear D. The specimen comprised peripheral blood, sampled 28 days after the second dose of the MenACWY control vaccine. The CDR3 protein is CASSKRPEQRANYGYTF. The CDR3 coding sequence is TGTGCCAGCAGTAAAAGGCCCGAACAGAGAGCTAACTATGGCTACACCTTC.